Ten or more counts support the clone carrying this T cell receptor (beta chain). Its specificity is not known. Preparation methods for the bulk TCR libraries were those previously described, with listed TCR primers. TCRdb reprocessed the PCR reads with MiXCR, giving one entry per CDR3 protein. Of around 480,000 distinct CDR3 sequences in the sample, 25% are singletons; the top ten hold around 0.78%. The data are from a study of molecular identifiers for immune sequencing clone quantification. Study in general: Split five ways in replicates, RNA from roughly 20,000 or 100,000 naive CD8 cells had four portions sequenced. Study findings and constraints: Whereas naive cells kept under 1% of molecules in clones above 20 RNA copies, such clones held over 97% in effectors. Highly expanded clones may be undercounted when identical TCR molecules share barcodes.

There are 15 residues in the CDR3. CDR1 MNHEY and CDR2 SMNVEV come from the germline V gene (reference sequence). J lost 3 bases, V lost 2 bases, and 5 bases had no gene match. The sequenced sample consisted of naive CD8+ T cells from blood, with Jurkat cell RNA spiked in. Stated subset: FACS-sorted CD8+CD4-CCR7+CD45RA+ naive T cells. The V gene is TRBV27, the J gene TRBJ2-7; 9 nucleotides line up with TRBD1. This clonotype was sampled from a human donor in good health. Some libraries in this study had Jurkat cell RNA spiked in. The DNA of the CDR3 is TGTGCCAGCAGTTTAACAGGGGGCGGGGGCTACGAGCAGTACTTC. Its translation: CASSLTGGGGYEQYF.